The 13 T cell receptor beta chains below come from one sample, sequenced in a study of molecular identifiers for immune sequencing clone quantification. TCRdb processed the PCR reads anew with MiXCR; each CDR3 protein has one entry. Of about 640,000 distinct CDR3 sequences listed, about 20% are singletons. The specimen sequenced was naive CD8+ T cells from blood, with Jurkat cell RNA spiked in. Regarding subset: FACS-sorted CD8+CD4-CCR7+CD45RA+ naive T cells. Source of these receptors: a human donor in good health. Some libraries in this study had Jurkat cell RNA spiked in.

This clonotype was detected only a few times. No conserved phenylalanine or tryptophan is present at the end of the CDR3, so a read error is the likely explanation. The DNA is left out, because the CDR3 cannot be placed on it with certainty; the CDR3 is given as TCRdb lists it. This chain's CDR3 is CSARALLRASDG. V is TRBV20-1 and J is TRBJ1-1. Including both end residues, the CDR3 is 12 amino acids long. In germline, CDR1 is DFQATT, CDR2 SNEGSKA (reference sequence).

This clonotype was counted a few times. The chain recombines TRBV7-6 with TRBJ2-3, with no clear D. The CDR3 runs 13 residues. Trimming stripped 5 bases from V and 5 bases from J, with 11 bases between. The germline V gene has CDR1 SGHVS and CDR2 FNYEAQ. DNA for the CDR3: TGTGCCAGCAGCCGTGAGCCAGAAGATACGCAGTATTTT. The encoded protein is CASSREPEDTQYF.

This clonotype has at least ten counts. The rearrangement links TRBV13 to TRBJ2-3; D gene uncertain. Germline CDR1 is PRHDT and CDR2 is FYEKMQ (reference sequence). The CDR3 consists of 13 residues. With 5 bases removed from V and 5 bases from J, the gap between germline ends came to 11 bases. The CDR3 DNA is TGTGCCAGCAGCCCGCAATTAGGAGATACGCAGTATTTT. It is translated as CASSPQLGDTQYF.

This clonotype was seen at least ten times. In nucleotides, the CDR3 is TGCGCCAGCAGCCAAGATGGAGCCGAGGCGGATGGCTACACCTTC. Its translation: CASSQDGAEADGYTF. This chain joins TRBV4-3 and TRBJ1-2; D unresolved. The CDR3 runs 15 residues. The V end was cut by 0 bases, the J end by 6 bases, with 14 bases between. The germline CDR1 and CDR2 sequences are LGHNA and YSLEER.

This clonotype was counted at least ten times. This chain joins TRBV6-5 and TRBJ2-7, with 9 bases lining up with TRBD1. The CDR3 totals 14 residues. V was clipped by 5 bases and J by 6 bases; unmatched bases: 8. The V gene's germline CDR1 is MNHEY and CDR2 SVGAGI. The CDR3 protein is CASSPGQGNGEQYF. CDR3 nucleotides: TGTGCCAGCAGTCCGGGACAGGGAAACGGCGAGCAGTACTTC.

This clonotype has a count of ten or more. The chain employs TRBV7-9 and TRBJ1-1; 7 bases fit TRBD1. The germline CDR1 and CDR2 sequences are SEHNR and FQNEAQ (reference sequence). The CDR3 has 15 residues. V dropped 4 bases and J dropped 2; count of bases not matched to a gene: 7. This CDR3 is CASSSSDRDNTEAFF. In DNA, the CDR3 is TGTGCCAGCAGCTCGTCCGACAGGGATAACACTGAAGCTTTCTTT.

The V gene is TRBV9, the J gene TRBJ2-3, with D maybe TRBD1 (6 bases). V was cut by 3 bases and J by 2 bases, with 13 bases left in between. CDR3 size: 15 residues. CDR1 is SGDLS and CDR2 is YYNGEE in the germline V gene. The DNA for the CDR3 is TGTGCCAGCAGCGACGGGACACTTAACACAGATACGCAGTATTTT. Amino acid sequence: CASSDGTLNTDTQYF.

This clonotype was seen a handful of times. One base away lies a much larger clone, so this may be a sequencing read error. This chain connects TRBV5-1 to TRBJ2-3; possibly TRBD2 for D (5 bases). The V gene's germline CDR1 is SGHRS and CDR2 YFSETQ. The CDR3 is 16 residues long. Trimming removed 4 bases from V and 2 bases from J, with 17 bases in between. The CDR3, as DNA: TGCGCCAGCAGCGCAGGTGCGGGCCCCCTCACAGATACGCAGTATTTT. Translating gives CASSAGAGPLTDTQYF. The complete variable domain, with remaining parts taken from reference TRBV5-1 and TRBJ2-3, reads KAGVTQTPRYLIKTRGQQVTLSCSPISGHRSVSWYQQTPGQGLQFLFEYFSETQRNKGNFPGRFSGRQFSNSRSEMNVSTLELGDSALYLCASSAGAGPLTDTQYFGPGTRLTVL.

CDR3 DNA sequence: TGTGCCAGTACGAAAGCGTTGGGTGGCAATCAGCCCCAGCATTTT. Amino acids: CASTKALGGNQPQHF. This chain uses TRBV12-3 or TRBV12-4 with TRBJ1-5; no clear D gene. The V end lost 9 bases, the J end lost 2 bases, and 17 bases lay between the germline ends. The CDR3 has 15 residues.

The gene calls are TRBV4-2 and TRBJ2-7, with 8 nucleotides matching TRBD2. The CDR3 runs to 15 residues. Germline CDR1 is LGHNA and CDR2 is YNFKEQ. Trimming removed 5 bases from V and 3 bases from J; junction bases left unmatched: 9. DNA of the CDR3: TGTGCCAGCAGCGACGTGAGCGGGAGTCTCTACGAGCAGTACTTC. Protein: CASSDVSGSLYEQYF.

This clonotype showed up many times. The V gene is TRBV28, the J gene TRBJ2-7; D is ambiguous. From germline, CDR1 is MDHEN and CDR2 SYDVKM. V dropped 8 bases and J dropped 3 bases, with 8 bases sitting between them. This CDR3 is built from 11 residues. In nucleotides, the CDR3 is TGTGCCAGCGGGTTGAGCTACGAGCAGTACTTC. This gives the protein CASGLSYEQYF.

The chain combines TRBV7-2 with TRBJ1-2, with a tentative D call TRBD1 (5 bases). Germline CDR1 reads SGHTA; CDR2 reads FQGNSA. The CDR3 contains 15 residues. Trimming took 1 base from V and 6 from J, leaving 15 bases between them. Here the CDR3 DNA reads TGTGCCAGCAGCTTAGTCGGCAGGGTGGGGGATGGCTACACCTTC. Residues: CASSLVGRVGDGYTF.

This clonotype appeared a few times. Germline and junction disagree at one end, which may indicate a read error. In nucleotides, the CDR3 is TGTGCCAGCAGTTTACAGACTATTGGGGGCATCTTC. It encodes CASSLQTIGGIF. V and J are TRBV12-3 or TRBV12-4 and TRBJ2-1; TRBD1 might be the D (6 bases). The length of the CDR3 is 12 residues.